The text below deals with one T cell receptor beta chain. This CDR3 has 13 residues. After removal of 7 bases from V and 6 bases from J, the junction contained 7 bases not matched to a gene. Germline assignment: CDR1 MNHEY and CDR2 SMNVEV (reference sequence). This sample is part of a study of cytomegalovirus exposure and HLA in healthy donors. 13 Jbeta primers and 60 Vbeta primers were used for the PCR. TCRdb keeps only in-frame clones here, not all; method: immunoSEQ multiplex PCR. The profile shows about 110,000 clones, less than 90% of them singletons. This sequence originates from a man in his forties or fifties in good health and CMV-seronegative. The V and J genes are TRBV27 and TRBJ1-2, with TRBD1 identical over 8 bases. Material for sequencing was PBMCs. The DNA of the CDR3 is TGTGCCAGCAAGGGGGCAGGGGGCGATGGCTACACCTTC. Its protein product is CASKGAGGDGYTF.